The rows below give T cell receptor beta chains drawn from one sample of a study of cytomegalovirus exposure and HLA in healthy donors. Method: immunoSEQ multiplex PCR; TCRdb's copy keeps in-frame clones and lacks some. The table lists 150,000 to 160,000 clones, 85% to 90% of them singletons. The sequencing input was PBMCs. Every receptor here comes from a human donor in good health. Each CDR3 is given with its conserved first and last residue. The D gene is left open where the match is weak. A clone size is listed for some rows: how often the clone was seen (once, few, many), or a class if it is expanded.

j_call,v_call,d_call,clone_size,cdr3_aa,cdr3_nt
TRBJ2-5,TRBV15,-,-,CATSPSRETQYF,TGTGCCACCAGCCCCTCGAGGGAGACCCAGTACTTC
TRBJ2-3,TRBV19,TRBD1,-,CASNIGQGVRTDTQYF,TGTGCCAGTAACATCGGCCAGGGGGTACGCACAGATACGCAGTATTTT
TRBJ2-7,TRBV28,-,-,CASTVGGLSYEQYF,TGTGCCAGCACGGTTGGCGGGTTATCCTACGAGCAGTACTTC
TRBJ1-4,TRBV27,TRBD1,-,CASSTIRDRGEKLFF,TGTGCCAGCAGTACTATCCGGGACAGGGGTGAAAAACTGTTTTTT
TRBJ1-5,TRBV7-9,TRBD1,-,CASSTQGNQPQHF,TGTGCCAGCAGCACACAGGGGAATCAGCCCCAGCATTTT
TRBJ2-7,TRBV6-5,-,once,CASSYSRQNYEQYF,TGTGCCAGCAGTTACTCGAGACAAAACTACGAGCAGTACTTC
TRBJ2-5,TRBV7-9,-,-,CASTDSAGETQYF,TGTGCCAGCACCGACAGTGCCGGTGAGACCCAGTACTTC
TRBJ2-1,TRBV2,TRBD1,few,CASSGQGYEQFF,TGTGCCAGCAGCGGACAGGGTTATGAGCAGTTCTTC
TRBJ2-5,TRBV7-9,TRBD2,-,CASSPRLAGSGETQYF,TGTGCCAGCAGCCCAAGACTAGCGGGATCTGGAGAGACCCAGTACTTC
TRBJ2-2,TRBV6-5,-,many,CASKPRRNTGELFF,TGTGCCAGCAAACCCCGGAGGAACACCGGGGAGCTGTTTTTT
TRBJ2-1,TRBV10-2,-,-,CASMGPPGEQFF,TGCGCCAGCATGGGTCCCCCGGGTGAGCAGTTCTTC
TRBJ1-6,TRBV6-5,-,once,CASSEGSGNSPLHF,TGTGCCAGCAGTGAAGGGTCGGGGAATTCACCCCTCCACTTT
TRBJ2-1,TRBV7-9,TRBD2,-,CASSIGIAGNNEQFF,TGTGCCAGCAGCATCGGAATAGCGGGGAACAATGAGCAGTTCTTC
TRBJ1-2,TRBV7-2,-,-,CASSPDSKGVGYGYTF,TGTGCCAGCAGCCCCGACTCAAAAGGGGTCGGCTATGGCTACACCTTC
TRBJ1-1,TRBV19,-,few,CASSRRVNTEAFF,TGTGCCAGTTCGCGTCGGGTGAACACTGAAGCTTTCTTT
TRBJ2-3,TRBV5-4,TRBD1,-,CASRYRGQGSTDTQYF,TGTGCCAGCAGATACAGGGGGCAAGGTAGCACAGATACGCAGTATTTT
TRBJ2-3,TRBV7-3,-,-,CASKKAGKADTQYF,TGTGCCAGCAAGAAGGCAGGGAAGGCAGATACGCAGTATTTT
TRBJ2-2,TRBV5-1,-,-,CASGFRRGDAGELFF,TGCGCCAGCGGGTTTCGAAGGGGCGACGCCGGGGAGCTGTTTTTT
TRBJ1-5,TRBV5-1,TRBD1,once,CASSFGDRDNQPQHF,TGCGCCAGCAGCTTCGGGGACAGGGACAATCAGCCCCAGCATTTT
TRBJ1-1,TRBV27,TRBD1,once,CASRSLSWRPRDSGPMNTEAFF,TGTGCCAGCAGAAGTTTATCCTGGCGGCCGCGGGACAGCGGACCCATGAACACTGAAGCTTTCTTT
TRBJ2-1,TRBV11-3,TRBD2,-,CASSPRTSGSVNEQFF,TGTGCCAGCAGCCCCCGGACTAGCGGGAGCGTAAATGAGCAGTTCTTC
TRBJ2-1,TRBV28,-,-,CASSPLRGGQFF,TGTGCCAGCAGCCCTTTAAGGGGGGGACAGTTCTTC
TRBJ1-5,TRBV6-1,-,-,CASTRHQDSNQPQHF,TGTGCCAGCACTCGACACCAGGATAGCAATCAGCCCCAGCATTTT
TRBJ1-2,TRBV2,-,-,CASSVLGASDAFF,TGTGCCAGCAGTGTGTTGGGGGCTTCAGATGCGTTCTTC
TRBJ2-1,TRBV5-1,-,-,CASSPLASAPYNEQFF,TGCGCCAGCAGCCCCCTGGCCAGCGCCCCTTACAATGAGCAGTTCTTC
TRBJ2-2,TRBV10-3,-,-,CATHSGTNTGELFF,TGTGCCACCCATAGCGGAACGAACACCGGGGAGCTGTTTTTT
TRBJ2-1,TRBV11-2,-,-,CASSPITGSSYNEQFF,TGTGCCAGCAGTCCGATTACAGGGTCCTCCTACAATGAGCAGTTCTTC
TRBJ2-5,TRBV27,-,-,CASADGETQYF,TGTGCCAGCGCGGATGGGGAGACCCAGTACTTC
TRBJ1-1,TRBV6-5,-,few,CASSRGAGTEAFF,TGTGCCAGCAGCCGTGGCGCGGGCACTGAAGCTTTCTTT
TRBJ2-3,TRBV28,TRBD2,-,CASSSRTSGEGTQYF,TGTGCCAGCAGTTCGAGGACTAGCGGAGAAGGTACGCAGTATTTT
TRBJ2-7,TRBV6-5,TRBD1,-,CASRYRKDRGLDEQYF,TGTGCCAGCAGATACCGAAAGGATAGGGGGCTAGACGAGCAGTACTTC
TRBJ1-3,TRBV27,TRBD1,-,CASSLTGVNGNTIYF,TGTGCCAGCAGTTTAACAGGGGTAAATGGAAACACCATATATTTT
TRBJ2-3,TRBV15,TRBD2,few,CATSKDLSGGFTDTQYF,TGTGCCACCAGCAAAGATCTTAGCGGGGGGTTCACAGATACGCAGTATTTT
TRBJ2-1,TRBV11-2,TRBD1,-,CASSKRQGYNEQFF,TGTGCCAGCAGCAAACGACAGGGTTACAATGAGCAGTTCTTC
TRBJ2-5,TRBV7-9,TRBD2,-,CASSLGLLGLAQETQYF,TGTGCCAGCAGCTTGGGACTTCTAGGACTAGCGCAAGAGACCCAGTACTTC
TRBJ1-4,TRBV5-1,TRBD1,-,CASSLGQGGEKLFF,TGCGCCAGCAGCTTGGGACAGGGAGGCGAAAAACTGTTTTTT
TRBJ2-7,TRBV4-1,-,-,CASSQVTTAIYEQYF,TGCGCCAGCAGCCAAGTAACCACAGCTATATACGAGCAGTACTTC
TRBJ2-1,TRBV5-4,TRBD1,-,CASSTGTGAYNEQFF,TGTGCCAGCAGCACCGGGACAGGGGCCTACAATGAGCAGTTCTTC
TRBJ2-3,TRBV27,-,-,CASSRAVWSDTQYF,TGTGCCAGCAGTCGAGCGGTCTGGTCAGATACGCAGTATTTT
TRBJ2-1,TRBV27,TRBD2,-,CASTRLAGNNEQFF,TGTGCCAGCACCCGACTAGCGGGCAACAATGAGCAGTTCTTC
TRBJ1-1,TRBV4-3,-,-,CASSQLGQTPIYEAFF,TGCGCCAGCAGCCAATTGGGACAAACACCCATTTATGAAGCTTTCTTT
TRBJ2-7,TRBV28,TRBD2,-,CASSFGPSGSYEQYF,TGTGCCAGCAGTTTTGGGCCTAGCGGGAGCTACGAGCAGTACTTC
TRBJ2-7,TRBV28,TRBD2,-,CASSLIAGPSYEQYF,TGTGCCAGCAGTTTAATAGCGGGCCCCTCCTACGAGCAGTACTTC
TRBJ2-1,TRBV27,TRBD2,-,CASSPEREPYNEQFF,TGTGCCAGCAGTCCTGAGCGGGAACCCTACAATGAGCAGTTCTTC
TRBJ1-6,TRBV15,-,once,CATSRVGISYNSPLHF,TGTGCCACCAGCAGAGTCGGGATCTCCTATAATTCACCCCTCCACTTT
TRBJ2-3,TRBV27,-,once,CASSKRKTTSTDTQYF,TGTGCCAGCAGTAAGAGAAAGACAACTAGCACAGATACGCAGTATTTT
TRBJ1-2,TRBV19,-,-,CASITVSGYTF,TGTGCCAGTATCACTGTGTCGGGCTACACCTTC
TRBJ1-3,TRBV28,TRBD1,few,CASLTGPGNTIYF,TGTGCCAGTCTGACAGGGCCTGGAAACACCATATATTTT
TRBJ1-5,TRBV7-8,TRBD1,-,CASQTGTGDVRNQPQHF,TGTGCCAGCCAAACCGGGACAGGGGACGTAAGGAATCAGCCCCAGCATTTT
TRBJ2-1,TRBV20-1,-,-,CSADTRHEQFF,TGCAGTGCTGATACTAGACATGAGCAGTTCTTC
TRBJ1-4,TRBV11-2,-,-,CASSLKSGVFNEKLFF,TGTGCCAGCAGCTTAAAGTCCGGGGTCTTTAATGAAAAACTGTTTTTT
TRBJ2-7,TRBV18,-,-,CASSPGTIEQYF,TGTGCCAGCTCCCCCGGGACAATCGAGCAGTACTTC
TRBJ1-2,TRBV7-6,-,-,CASSSQGLPYGYTF,TGTGCCAGCAGCTCTCAGGGGTTGCCCTATGGCTACACCTTC
TRBJ2-5,TRBV2,-,-,CASSDGVGKTQYF,TGTGCCAGCAGTGACGGGGTGGGCAAGACCCAGTACTTC
TRBJ1-4,TRBV27,-,-,CASRNRVSEKLFF,TGTGCCAGCAGAAACAGGGTTAGCGAAAAACTGTTTTTT